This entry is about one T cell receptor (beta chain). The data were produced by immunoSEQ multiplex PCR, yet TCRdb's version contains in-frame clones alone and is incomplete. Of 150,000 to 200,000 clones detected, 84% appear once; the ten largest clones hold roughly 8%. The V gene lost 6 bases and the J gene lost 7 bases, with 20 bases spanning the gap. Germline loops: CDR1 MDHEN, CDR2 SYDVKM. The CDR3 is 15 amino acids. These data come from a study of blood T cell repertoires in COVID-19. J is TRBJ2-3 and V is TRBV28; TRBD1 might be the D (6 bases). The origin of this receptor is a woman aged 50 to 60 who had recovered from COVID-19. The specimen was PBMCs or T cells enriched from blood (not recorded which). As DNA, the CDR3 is TGTGCCAGCAGAAGACAGGAGCTGTCAGGAAATACGCAGTATTTT. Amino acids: CASRRQELSGNTQYF.